Listed here is a single T cell receptor beta chain. Its antigen remains unidentified. The data belong to a study of T cell responses to AZD1222 COVID-19 vaccine. Libraries were prepared by immunoSEQ multiplex PCR; TCRdb keeps only in-frame clonotypes and omits some of them. The sample includes tens of thousands of clones, around 90% of them seen just once. Study conclusions and caveats: Reportedly, nearly half of unique spike TCRs recognized epitopes outside B.1.351/B.1.1.7 mutations. Donors were chiefly white British, with a greater number of females, and clonal diversity was perhaps underestimated. Only after the peak T cell response were repertoires sampled. The span of vaccine-associated CD4 TCRs extended across spike, with dominance at 160-218 and 743-854.

The CDR3 length is 17 residues. V lost 4 bases and J lost 7; bases outside the gene matches: 13. The V gene's germline CDR1 is MNHNS and CDR2 SASEGT. The rearrangement uses TRBV6-1 and TRBJ1-5, with 10 bases that match TRBD1. The sequencing used peripheral blood, collected on day 0 of MenACWY control vaccination. The TCR was taken from an adult in good health. The DNA of the CDR3 is TGTGCCAGCAGTGGGCCGGGACAGGGGCTCTGGTGGCAGCCCCAGCATTTT. Translation gives CASSGPGQGLWWQPQHF.